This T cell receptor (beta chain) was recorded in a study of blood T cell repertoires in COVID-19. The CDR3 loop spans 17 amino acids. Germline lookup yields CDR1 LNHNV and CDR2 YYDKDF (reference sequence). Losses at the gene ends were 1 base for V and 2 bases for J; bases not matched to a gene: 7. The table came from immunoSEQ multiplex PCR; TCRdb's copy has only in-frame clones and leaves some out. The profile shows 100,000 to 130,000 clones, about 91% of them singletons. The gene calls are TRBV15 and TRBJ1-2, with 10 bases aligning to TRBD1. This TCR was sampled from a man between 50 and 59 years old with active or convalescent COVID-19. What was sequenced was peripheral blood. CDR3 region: CATSRGTRDRGNYGYTF. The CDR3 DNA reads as TGTGCCACCAGCAGAGGTACTCGGGACAGGGGAAACTATGGCTACACCTTC.